This T cell receptor (beta chain) was identified in a study of tumor and adjacent non-tumor tissue in lung cancer. Overall study context: Patients were aged about 30 to 76, approximately 11 men and a handful of women, stage I to III.

Remarks on this clonotype: Its specificity is unknown.

Overall study results and limits: In normal lung, the top 100 clones were significantly more dominant than in tumor.

The library came from three nested PCR rounds adapted from ARM-PCR protocols. MiXCR, applied by TCRdb to the multiplex PCR reads, yields one record per CDR3 protein. The sample lists more than 90,000 distinct CDR3 sequences; approximately 70% were seen once. The CDR3 sequence is 15 residues long. The V gene's germline CDR1 is SGHAT and CDR2 FQDESV (reference sequence). With 4 bases removed from V and 3 bases from J, the gap between germline ends came to 13 bases. No cell sorting was done before RNA was extracted from the tissue. Donors were chemotherapy-naive, newly diagnosed lung cancer surgical patients in China, August–late 2014.

V is TRBV11-1 and J is TRBJ2-1; D perhaps matches TRBD1 (6 bases). The specimen was lung tumor tissue. The receptor was derived from a man aged 55 to 70 with non-small cell lung cancer. The CDR3 DNA follows: TGTGCCAGCAGCTCCCTGACAGGATACTACAATGAGCAGTTCTTC. This codes for CASSSLTGYYNEQFF.